One T cell receptor (beta chain) is described in this entry. Which antigen it targets is not known. Within one base of it there is no much larger clone, and no base qualities were kept. As encoded in the germline V gene (reference sequence), CDR1 is LNHDA while CDR2 is SQIVND. For this chain, trimming is 5 bases at the V end and 6 bases at the J end, and the number of junction bases without a gene match is 5. The CDR3 spans 13 residues, from the cysteine through the phenylalanine. Of the read, only the CDR3 DNA is kept; its 39 bases are in frame from base 1. The trial excluded patients who had a history of autoimmune disease or were on systemic immunosuppression. In every dose cohort, peripheral blood was drawn for TCR sequencing at baseline, cycle 4 day 1, and cycle 7 day 1. The samples were drawn from a first-in-human, open-label, multicenter phase I dose-escalation trial of ivuxolimab. Adults with locally advanced or metastatic melanoma, renal cell carcinoma, hepatocellular carcinoma or head and neck squamous cell carcinoma were enrolled in the trial. Before TCR sequencing, CD4+ T cells and CD8+ T cells from peripheral blood were sorted into separate populations.

This sample was included in a study of OX40 agonist ivuxolimab in advanced cancers. Some background on the complete study: Ivuxolimab was a fully human IgG2 agonistic monoclonal antibody targeting the costimulatory receptor OX40 (CD134). Peripheral TCRbeta sequencing aimed to test whether ivuxolimab altered TCR sequence diversity and caused clonal T-cell expansion. Of the approximately 54 dose-escalation patients, hepatocellular carcinoma was present in approximately 20, melanoma in approximately 15, renal cell carcinoma in 9 and head and neck cancer in 9. In the dose-escalation cohort, 82.7% of patients were male, and the mean age was roughly 60 years, with a range of 23 to 79. Patients were allowed to have had prior anti-PD-1, anti-PD-L1 or anti-CTLA-4 therapy, and around 37% of the dose-escalation patients had previously received checkpoint inhibitors. Intravenous ivuxolimab was administered to patients every 2 weeks at six dose levels: 0.01, 0.1, 0.3, 1.5, 3 and 10 mg/kg. The paper describes the monotherapy dose-escalation part (N ≈ 49 patients) of the phase I trial of ivuxolimab. Partial responses were achieved by three dose-escalation patients, of whom one had hepatocellular carcinoma and two had cutaneous melanoma. General study outcomes and caveats: After ivuxolimab, more expanded clones were found on average in CD8+ T cells than in CD4+ T cells. Partial responders in the 0.1-3.0 mg/kg groups had among the lowest normalized peripheral clonal expansion, especially among CD8+ T cells. At doses from 0.1 to 3.0 mg/kg, clonal expansion was seen in both CD4+ and CD8+ blood T cells between baseline and week 6. Low levels of normalized T-cell clonal expansion were also seen in some patients who did not respond. The antigen specificity of the clonally expanded peripheral T cells was not determined.

To sequence the TCRbeta CDR3 region, genomic DNA was isolated from the sorted cells. The immunoSEQ Assay was used for sequencing of TCRbeta CDR3 regions. TCRdb's version of the immuneACCESS table is confined to in-frame rearrangements and falls short of the full clone set. An unresolved V gene accounts for under half of the shortfall where checked; the remainder is of unknown origin. Here the sample has around 20,000 clones; 65% to 85% occur a single time. Together, the top ten hold about 8.1% of the sample. The sample consisted of CD4+ or CD8+ T cells sorted from blood, taken in a trial of the OX40 agonist ivuxolimab. The TCR sequence derives from an adult with an advanced solid tumor such as melanoma, head and neck, liver or kidney cancer. The V and J segments used are TRBV19 and TRBJ1-1; TRBD1 lines up with 8 middle nucleotides. The CDR3: CASSAGGLSEAFF. The nucleotide sequence reads TGTGCCAGTAGTGCAGGGGGCTTATCTGAAGCTTTCTTT. The entire variable domain, with the stretches around the CDR3 drawn from the reference TRBV19 and TRBJ1-1 proteins, is DGGITQSPKYLFRKEGQNVTLSCEQNLNHDAMYWYRQDPGQGLRLIYYSQIVNDFQKGDIAEGYSVSREKKESFPLTVTSAQKNPTAFYLCASSAGGLSEAFFGQGTRLTVV.